This T cell receptor beta chain is drawn from a study of blood T cells in healthy people across ages. CDR1 and CDR2 from the germline V gene are SGHTA and FQGNSA. The CDR3 has 14 residues. With 6 bases clipped from V and 3 bases from J, the junction kept 7 bases outside the gene matches. A sample-barcoded 5' primer and a J-beta primer mix were used in a second PCR of roughly 7 to 12 cycles. TCRdb processed the 5' RACE reads anew with MiXCR; each CDR3 protein has one entry. The top ten hold roughly 10% of the sample, which has 500,000 to 550,000 distinct CDR3 sequences, around 24% seen once. The same sample was also used in a study of T cells of mothers and their children.

The source material was blood. The receptor was derived from a boy aged 5-17 years in good health. The V call is TRBV7-2, the J call TRBJ2-7, with 8 bases aligning to TRBD2. CDR3 region: CASRLAGGNYEQYF. CDR3 bases: TGTGCCAGCAGGCTGGCGGGAGGAAACTACGAGCAGTACTTC.